These 19 T cell receptor beta chains were sequenced from one sample in a study of blood T cell repertoires in COVID-19. The repertoire was sequenced with immunoSEQ multiplex PCR; TCRdb's copy has only in-frame clones and lacks some. Of approximately 450,000 clones listed, around nine tenths are singletons. Sequencing was performed on peripheral blood. These receptor sequences come from a woman aged 30 to 39 with acute or convalescent COVID-19.

This clone was detected only once. This chain uses TRBV3-1 (or the pseudogene TRBV3-2) with TRBJ2-3; no definite D call. The CDR3 spans 14 residues. The germline V gene has CDR1 LGHDT and CDR2 YNNKEL (reference sequence). Trimming cost V 3 bases and J 5 bases, with 12 bases left between them. For the CDR3, the DNA is TGTGCCAGCAGCCATTCCCGCTTCGGAGATACGCAGTATTTT. This sequence encodes CASSHSRFGDTQYF.

This clone was found once. J is TRBJ2-3 and V is TRBV28, with TRBD2 matching 9 bases. The CDR3 sequence is 15 residues long. With 6 bases clipped from V and 6 bases from J, the junction kept 10 bases outside the gene matches. Germline CDR1 reads MDHEN; CDR2 reads SYDVKM. The CDR3 sequence: CASRPGLAADDTQYF. In nucleotides, the CDR3 is TGTGCCAGCAGACCGGGACTAGCCGCGGATGATACGCAGTATTTT.

The V gene is TRBV5-4, the J gene TRBJ2-1, with 10 nucleotides matching TRBD1. CDR3 length equals 15 residues. Per the germline V gene, CDR1 is SGHNT and CDR2 is YYREEE (reference sequence). The ends lost 5 bases at V and 6 bases at J; junction bases unmatched: 8. In nucleotides, the CDR3 is TGTGCCAGCAGTCCTCCGGGACAGGGGCTCAATGAGCAGTTCTTC. It codes for CASSPPGQGLNEQFF.

The chain carries TRBV30 and TRBJ1-1, with D uncertain. V was cut by 3 bases and J by 3 bases, with 11 bases left in between. CDR3 length equals 13 residues. Germline CDR1 is GTSNPN and CDR2 is SVGIG (reference sequence). CDR3 DNA: TGTGCCTGGAGAATGGGCAGACACACTGAAGCTTTCTTT. Translating gives CAWRMGRHTEAFF. The full variable domain, with the rest looked up from reference TRBV30 and TRBJ1-1, is SQTIHQWPATLVQPVGSPLSLECTVEGTSNPNLYWYRQAAGRGLQLLFYSVGIGQISSEVPQNLSASRPQDRQFILSSKKLLLSDSGFYLCAWRMGRHTEAFFGQGTRLTVV.

The chain uses TRBV18 and TRBJ2-1; weak D call: TRBD2 (5 bases). V lost 1 base and J lost 0, with 10 bases in between. The CDR3 runs 16 residues. Germline assignment: CDR1 KGHSH and CDR2 LQKENI. The CDR3 DNA reads as TGTGCCAGCTCACCACTCGGGGAGAGCTCCTACAATGAGCAGTTCTTC. This gives the protein CASSPLGESSYNEQFF.

This clone was detected once. The chain employs TRBV9 and TRBJ1-1; 7 nucleotides align to TRBD1. Germline lookup yields CDR1 SGDLS and CDR2 YYNGEE. The CDR3 extends over 15 amino acids. Trimming cost V 3 bases and J 1 base; bases outside gene matches: 6. The DNA of the CDR3 is TGTGCCAGCAGCGCACCCGGACAGGCGAACACTGAAGCTTTCTTT. Residues: CASSAPGQANTEAFF.

This chain joins TRBV11-3 and TRBJ2-3, with 12 bases identical to TRBD2. Germline CDR1 reads SGHNT; CDR2 reads YENEEA. Unmatched junction bases numbered 9, after V lost 5 bases and J lost 3 bases. The CDR3 sequence is 17 residues long. In DNA, the CDR3 is TGTGCCAGCAGCCACAATCCACTAGCGGGGGGTACAGATACGCAGTATTTT. This sequence encodes CASSHNPLAGGTDTQYF. The full variable domain, in which reference TRBV11-3 and TRBJ2-3 provide the parts outside the CDR3, is EAGVVQSPRYKIIEKKQPVAFWCNPISGHNTLYWYLQNLGQGPELLIRYENEEAVDDSQLPKDRFSAERLKGVDSTLKIQPAELGDSAVYLCASSHNPLAGGTDTQYFGPGTRLTVL.

This clone was counted once. The chain joins TRBV2 to TRBJ2-7; D gene ambiguous. V lost 5 bases and J lost 1, with 3 bases in between. CDR1 and CDR2 from the germline V gene are SNHLY and FYNNEI. The CDR3 covers 11 residues. CDR3 nucleotide sequence: TGTGCCAGCAGTCCGTCCTACGAGCAGTACTTC. This codes for CASSPSYEQYF.

This clone was counted between two and nine times. The chain is built from TRBV5-5 and TRBJ1-2; TRBD1 aligns across 7 bases. Germline CDR1 reads SGHKS; CDR2 reads YYEKEE (reference sequence). The trim removed 5 bases at V and 4 bases at J, leaving 5 bases unmatched. The CDR3 is made up of 13 amino acids. CDR3 protein: CASRSGGRYGYTF. Here the CDR3 DNA reads TGTGCCAGCAGATCAGGGGGACGCTATGGCTACACCTTC.

This chain links TRBV7-3 with TRBJ2-1; TRBD2 matches 8 bases. The length of the CDR3 is 16 residues. Per the germline V gene, CDR1 is SGHTA and CDR2 is FQGTGA. Losses at the gene ends were 5 bases for V and 3 bases for J; bases not matched to a gene: 9. CDR3 region: CASSPYGGAGYNEQFF. For the CDR3, the DNA is TGTGCCAGCAGCCCGTACGGGGGGGCTGGCTACAATGAGCAGTTCTTC.

The chain joins TRBV9 to TRBJ2-3, with 14 bases matching TRBD2. J lost 0 bases, V lost 3 bases, and 6 bases had no gene match. The CDR3 consists of 18 residues. Germline CDR1 is SGDLS and CDR2 is YYNGEE. This CDR3 is CASSEGTSGGLSTDTQYF. The CDR3 DNA reads as TGTGCCAGCAGCGAAGGGACTAGCGGGGGCCTTAGCACAGATACGCAGTATTTT. The whole variable domain, remainder taken from reference TRBV9 and TRBJ2-3, is DSGVTQTPKHLITATGQRVTLRCSPRSGDLSVYWYQQSLDQGLQFLIQYYNGEERAKGNILERFSAQQFPDLHSELNLSSLELGDSALYFCASSEGTSGGLSTDTQYFGPGTRLTVL.

The chain has TRBV30 and TRBJ2-3; a possible D gene is TRBD1 (5 bases). CDR1 is GTSNPN, CDR2 SVGIG, per germline (reference sequence). This CDR3 has 15 amino acids. The V and J ends lost 2 bases and 11 bases respectively, with 23 bases between them. The CDR3 loop is CAWSPDLTFAQGQYF. The CDR3 coding sequence is TGTGCCTGGAGTCCAGACTTAACTTTCGCCCAGGGGCAGTATTTT.

The CDR3 region has the DNA TGTGCCAGCAGCTTCCGACAGGGGCCCTACAATGAGCAGTTCTTC. This codes for CASSFRQGPYNEQFF. The chain recombines TRBV7-8 with TRBJ2-1, with 8 bases identical to TRBD1. Per germline, CDR1 SGHVS and CDR2 FQNEAQ. The CDR3 has 15 amino acids. Trimming removed 3 bases from V and 2 bases from J; junction bases left unmatched: 3. The full variable domain, completed using reference TRBV7-8 and TRBJ2-1, is GAGVSQSPRYKVAKRGQDVALRCDPISGHVSLFWYQQALGQGPEFLTYFQNEAQLDKSGLPSDRFFAERPEGSVSTLKIQRTQQEDSAVYLCASSFRQGPYNEQFFGPGTRLTVL.

This clone turned up a few times. The same CDR3 also results from other DNA sequences found in this sample. This chain joins TRBV12-3 or TRBV12-4 and TRBJ2-2; D remains unclear. This CDR3 is built from 11 residues. V shed 6 bases and J shed 4 bases, with 3 bases lying between them. The CDR3 nucleotides are TGTGCCAGCAGCATCACCGGGGAGCTGTTTTTT. Its protein is CASSITGELFF.

The chain joins TRBV6-5 to TRBJ1-2; TRBD1 agrees at 10 bases. This CDR3 region has 14 residues. Germline lookup yields CDR1 MNHEY and CDR2 SVGAGI. With V trimmed by 6 bases and J by 4 bases, 5 bases remained unmatched. CDR3 sequence reads: CASRTRQGAYGYTF. The CDR3 DNA is TGTGCCAGCAGAACCCGACAGGGGGCCTATGGCTACACCTTC.

This clone was detected once. The J gene is TRBJ1-2, the V gene TRBV24-1; 10 nucleotides match TRBD1. CDR1 and CDR2 (germline): KGHDR, SFDVKD. The CDR3 has 14 amino acids. V lost 4 bases and J lost 7; bases outside the gene matches: 5. The chain's CDR3 is CATSDPDRGGGYTF. In nucleotides, the CDR3 is TGTGCCACCAGTGACCCGGACAGGGGGGGTGGCTACACCTTC.

As for this clone: Other DNA variants within this sample encode the same CDR3. This chain links TRBV5-6 with TRBJ2-7; D is uncertain. CDR1 is SGHDT, CDR2 YYEEEE, per germline. The CDR3 is 13 amino acids. Deletions cut 0 bases from V and 1 base from J, with 5 bases between. The CDR3 bases are TGTGCCAGCAGCTTGGGTAGATCCTACGAGCAGTACTTC. It encodes CASSLGRSYEQYF.

This clone was observed at least ten times. This chain links TRBV19 with TRBJ1-6; the D gene is possibly TRBD1 (5 bases). The germline CDR1 and CDR2 sequences are LNHDA and SQIVND (reference sequence). V lost 6 bases to trimming and J lost 9 bases, with 15 bases between them. CDR3 length: 14 residues. This CDR3 is CASRATVTGSPLHF. CDR3 nucleotide sequence: TGTGCCAGTAGGGCGACAGTCACGGGTTCACCCCTCCACTTT.

The V and J genes are TRBV27 and TRBJ1-5; tentatively, D is TRBD1 (6 bases). Germline V gene data show CDR1 as MNHEY and CDR2 as SMNVEV (reference sequence). V lost 7 bases, J lost 0 bases, and 25 bases lay in between. CDR3 length: 19 residues. Here the CDR3 reads CASIGDQGPGLGSNQPQHF. CDR3 DNA: TGTGCCAGCATAGGGGACCAGGGGCCGGGTTTGGGTAGCAATCAGCCCCAGCATTTT.